The present TCR beta chain was sequenced within a study of shared clonotypes between healthy human individuals. Study-wide findings and caveats: Sampling used blood alone; tissue repertoires probably differ.

With 9 bases removed from V and 3 bases from J, the gap between germline ends came to 11 bases. Germline loops: CDR1 ENHRY, CDR2 SYGVKD. There are 12 residues in the CDR3. Here immunoSEQ multiplex PCR was the method, and the copy in TCRdb shows in-frame clones only, minus some. The profile shows millions of clones, around nine tenths of them singletons. Remarks on this clone: Its specificity is not known.

This TCR was sampled from a man between 18 and 29 years old in good health. This chain links TRBV10-3 with TRBJ1-1; possible D gene TRBD1, 5 bases. Sequencing was performed on naive CD4+ T cells sorted from blood. Subset defined: CD45RA+ positively selected. The CDR3 nucleotides are TGTGCCATAGGGGACGGTTACACTGAAGCTTTCTTT. Its protein product is CAIGDGYTEAFF.